The rows below give T cell receptor beta chains drawn from one sample of a study of human T cells and chemical hapten exposure. TCRdb fed the RACE reads into MiXCR, producing one record per CDR3 protein. The sample yields 70,000 to 100,000 distinct CDR3 sequences, roughly 7.6% seen once. Specimen: whole blood, collected in connection with sensitization to the hapten diphenylcyclopropenone (DPC). These receptors were taken from a woman younger than 45 with alopecia areata. Some clones in this sample may be carry-over from other donors' samples. Each CDR3 is given with its conserved first and last residue. D genes are given only for firm matches. Rows give clone size only sometimes, using once, few, many, or a class for an expanded clone.

v_gene: TRBV7-3
len: 15
d_gene: -
j_gene: TRBJ1-5
abundance: few
CDR3nt: TGTGCCAGCAGCCCCCAGGGAGGGAAGGTGCAACCCCAGCATTTT
CDR3aa: CASSPQGGKVQPQHF

v_gene: TRBV20-1
len: 13
d_gene: -
j_gene: TRBJ1-2
abundance: -
CDR3nt: TGCAGTGCTAACCTACACGGGGGCATTGGCTACACCTTC
CDR3aa: CSANLHGGIGYTF

v_gene: TRBV6-5
len: 14
d_gene: TRBD2
j_gene: TRBJ2-4
abundance: -
CDR3nt: TGTGCCAGCAGGCCGCCGGGGGGAAGGAACATTCAGTACTTC
CDR3aa: CASRPPGGRNIQYF

v_gene: TRBV2
len: 16
d_gene: -
j_gene: TRBJ2-6
abundance: many
CDR3nt: TGTGCCAGCAGTGTTCGGGGCCAACTTGGGGCCAACGTCCTGACTTTC
CDR3aa: CASSVRGQLGANVLTF

v_gene: TRBV3-1
len: 15
d_gene: TRBD1
j_gene: TRBJ2-2
abundance: many
CDR3nt: TGTGCCAGCAGGGCGGGACAGGGATTGACCGGGGAGCTGTTTTTT
CDR3aa: CASRAGQGLTGELFF

v_gene: TRBV11-2
len: 16
d_gene: -
j_gene: TRBJ2-3
abundance: many
CDR3nt: TGTGCCAGCAGCCTAAACGGGGGGCGAGACACAGATACGCAGTATTTT
CDR3aa: CASSLNGGRDTDTQYF

v_gene: TRBV27
len: 21
d_gene: -
j_gene: TRBJ1-5
abundance: -
CDR3nt: TGTGCCAGCAGTTTTAGGGCCCCTGCCAAGGCCCTGGTCCCCAGCAATCAGCCCCAGAATTTT
CDR3aa: CASSFRAPAKALVPSNQPQNF

v_gene: TRBV7-9
len: 17
d_gene: TRBD1
j_gene: TRBJ2-1
abundance: many
CDR3nt: TGTGCCAGCAGCCCGAAGAGACCGGGACAGGGGGTTGATGAGCAGTTCTTC
CDR3aa: CASSPKRPGQGVDEQFF

v_gene: TRBV29-1
len: 16
d_gene: TRBD2
j_gene: TRBJ2-5
abundance: few
CDR3nt: TGCAGCGTTGACGCGGCGAGCGGGGGAAGTGCAGGGACCCAGTACTTC
CDR3aa: CSVDAASGGSAGTQYF

v_gene: TRBV5-8
len: 14
d_gene: -
j_gene: TRBJ2-2
abundance: few
CDR3nt: TGTGCCAGCAGCTTGGTTGGGAACACCGGGGAGCTGTTTTTT
CDR3aa: CASSLVGNTGELFF

v_gene: TRBV6-1
len: 14
d_gene: -
j_gene: TRBJ1-1
abundance: -
CDR3nt: TGTGCCAGCATGCGGACAGCACTGAACACTGAAGCTTTCTTT
CDR3aa: CASMRTALNTEAFF

v_gene: TRBV10-3
len: 14
d_gene: -
j_gene: TRBJ2-3
abundance: -
CDR3nt: TGTGCCATCAGTGAGAGGGGGGACACAGATACGCAGTATTTT
CDR3aa: CAISERGDTDTQYF

v_gene: TRBV30
len: 15
d_gene: -
j_gene: TRBJ1-2
abundance: few
CDR3nt: TGTGCCTGGGGGGGACTTATTGGGCCTTACTATGGCTACACCTTC
CDR3aa: CAWGGLIGPYYGYTF

v_gene: TRBV20-1
len: 15
d_gene: -
j_gene: TRBJ1-3
abundance: -
CDR3nt: TGCAGTGCTAGAGGTGTCGTATTCTCTGGAAACACCATATATTTT
CDR3aa: CSARGVVFSGNTIYF

v_gene: TRBV20-1
len: 13
d_gene: TRBD1
j_gene: TRBJ1-1
abundance: many
CDR3nt: TGCAGTGCCAGACAGGGGGTTTCCACTGAAGCTTTCTTT
CDR3aa: CSARQGVSTEAFF

v_gene: TRBV7-9
len: 16
d_gene: -
j_gene: TRBJ2-3
abundance: few
CDR3nt: TGTGCCAGCAGCTTAGGGACAGACTATAGCACAGATACGCAGTATTTT
CDR3aa: CASSLGTDYSTDTQYF

v_gene: TRBV5-1
len: 15
d_gene: -
j_gene: TRBJ1-1
abundance: many
CDR3nt: TGCGCCAGCAGCTTGGTTCGACTGACGAACACTGAAGCTTTCTTT
CDR3aa: CASSLVRLTNTEAFF

v_gene: TRBV10-3
len: 15
d_gene: TRBD1
j_gene: TRBJ1-6
abundance: -
CDR3nt: TGTGCCATCAGTTCAACGGACAGGAGGAATGCACCCCTCCACTTT
CDR3aa: CAISSTDRRNAPLHF

v_gene: TRBV5-5
len: 16
d_gene: -
j_gene: TRBJ1-1
abundance: -
CDR3nt: TGTGCCAGCAGCTTGGCCGGTCGAGGGGGTCCAACTGAAGCTTTCTTT
CDR3aa: CASSLAGRGGPTEAFF

v_gene: TRBV7-2
len: 15
d_gene: -
j_gene: TRBJ2-7
abundance: many
CDR3nt: TGTGCCAGCAGCTTAGTTCTGGGGGCTTGGTACGAGCAGTACTTC
CDR3aa: CASSLVLGAWYEQYF